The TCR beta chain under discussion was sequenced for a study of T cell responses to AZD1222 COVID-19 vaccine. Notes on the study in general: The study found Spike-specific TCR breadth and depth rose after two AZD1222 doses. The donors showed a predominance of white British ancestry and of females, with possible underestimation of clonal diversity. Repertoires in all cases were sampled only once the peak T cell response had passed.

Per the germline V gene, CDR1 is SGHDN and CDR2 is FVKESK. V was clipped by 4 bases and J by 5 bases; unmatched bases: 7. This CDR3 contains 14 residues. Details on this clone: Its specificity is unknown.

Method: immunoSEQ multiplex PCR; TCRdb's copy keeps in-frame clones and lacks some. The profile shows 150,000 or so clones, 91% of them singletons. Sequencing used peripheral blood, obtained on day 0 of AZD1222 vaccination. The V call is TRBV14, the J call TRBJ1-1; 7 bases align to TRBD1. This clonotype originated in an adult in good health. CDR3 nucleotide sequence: TGTGCCAGCAGCCGGAACAGGGGTAGAACTGAAGCTTTCTTT. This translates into CASSRNRGRTEAFF.